These 7 T cell receptor beta chains came from one sample sequenced in a study of shared clonotypes between healthy human individuals. This table comes from immunoSEQ multiplex PCR, and its TCRdb copy is limited to in-frame clones, with some not included. The sample has about 2.4 million clones; approximately 94% are singletons. Sequenced material: naive CD4+ T cells from PBMCs. Subset in this sample: CD45RA+ positively selected. The receptors shown here come from a man in his late teens or twenties in good health. Some clones in this sample may be carry-over from other donors' samples.

A note on this clone: This same CDR3 is encoded by further DNA sequences in the sample. This chain joins TRBV5-6 and TRBJ1-1; D is undetermined. The V end was cut by 0 bases, the J end by 5 bases, with 2 bases between. In germline, CDR1 is SGHDT, CDR2 YYEEEE. The CDR3 totals 11 residues. As DNA, the CDR3 is TGTGCCAGCAGCTTGGGAACTGAAGCTTTCTTT. Protein sequence: CASSLGTEAFF.

This chain connects TRBV7-2 to TRBJ2-7; 14 bases line up with TRBD2. This CDR3 is 15 amino acids long. V lost 5 bases and J lost 9; bases outside the gene matches: 9. Germline V gene sequence: CDR1 SGHTA, CDR2 FQGNSA. CDR3 DNA sequence: TGTGCCAGCAGCGCCTCTGGACTAGCGGGAGGAAGGCAGTACTTC. The encoded protein is CASSASGLAGGRQYF.

The chain recombines TRBV28 with TRBJ2-7; D gene uncertain. The germline gives CDR1 MDHEN, CDR2 SYDVKM. This CDR3 comprises 13 residues. Trimming took off 4 bases at V and 5 bases at J, with 12 bases between the two ends. CDR3 protein: CASSSPKEDEQYF. The CDR3 nucleotides are TGTGCCAGCAGTTCTCCAAAAGAGGACGAGCAGTACTTC.

The gene calls are TRBV30 and TRBJ1-2, with 7 positions matching TRBD1. Trimming removed 3 bases from V and 6 bases from J; junction bases left unmatched: 10. The germline V gene encodes CDR1 GTSNPN and CDR2 SVGIG (reference sequence). The CDR3 spans 14 residues. This chain's CDR3 is CAWRRQGGENGYTF. Written as DNA, the CDR3 is TGTGCCTGGAGGCGACAGGGAGGGGAGAATGGCTACACCTTC.

The chain couples TRBV5-4 to TRBJ2-5; the D gene could be TRBD1 or TRBD2 (6 bases each). Between the trimmed V and J ends, which lost 2 bases and 5 bases, there was a span of 16 bases. In germline, CDR1 is SGHNT, CDR2 YYREEE (reference sequence). The CDR3 sequence is 15 residues long. The CDR3 DNA follows: TGTGCCAGCAGCTTCTCAGGGGAGGCGGGTGAGACCCAGTACTTC. This sequence encodes CASSFSGEAGETQYF.

V is TRBV28 and J is TRBJ1-6; D uncertain. In germline, CDR1 is MDHEN, CDR2 SYDVKM. The CDR3 is 15 residues long. V shed 8 bases and J shed 2 bases, with 13 bases lying between them. In DNA, the CDR3 is TGTGCCAGCGCGGACGCAGCCCCCTATAATTCACCCCTCCACTTT. Translation gives CASADAAPYNSPLHF.

This sequence joins TRBV5-1 and TRBJ1-4, with D perhaps matching TRBD1 (6 bases). CDR1 SGHRS and CDR2 YFSETQ come from the germline V gene. The CDR3 consists of 16 residues. V dropped 4 bases and J dropped 8 bases, with 21 bases sitting between them. CDR3 bases: TGCGCCAGCAGCGGTTCTCCTCGGGGGCCCGAGGAAAAACTGTTTTTT. As protein: CASSGSPRGPEEKLFF. Supplemented by reference TRBV5-1 and TRBJ1-4, the full variable domain reads KAGVTQTPRYLIKTRGQQVTLSCSPISGHRSVSWYQQTPGQGLQFLFEYFSETQRNKGNFPGRFSGRQFSNSRSEMNVSTLELGDSALYLCASSGSPRGPEEKLFFGSGTQLSVL.